The TCR beta chain described here comes from a study of blood T cell repertoires in COVID-19. TCRdb's copy holds only in-frame clones and misses some; the assay was immunoSEQ multiplex PCR. In the table there are more than 100,000 clones, roughly 85% of which are singletons. The germline CDR1 and CDR2 sequences are SGHDN and FVKESK. V dropped 1 base and J dropped 0 bases, with 8 bases sitting between them. The CDR3 length is 15 residues. This clone was seen once. Sequencing was done on a sample of peripheral blood. The rearrangement links TRBV14 to TRBJ2-3; D call uncertain. This TCR derives from a man aged 50 to 59 in a cohort sampled during active COVID-19. CDR3 sequence (DNA): TGTGCCAGCAGCCAAGGGCCCGCTAGCACAGATACGCAGTATTTT. This sequence encodes CASSQGPASTDTQYF.